These 5 T cell receptor beta chains originate from one sample sequenced in a study of cytomegalovirus exposure and HLA in healthy donors. Clones were read by immunoSEQ multiplex PCR, and TCRdb kept only the in-frame ones, dropping some. Of some 240,000 clones listed, around 88% are singletons. Sequenced sample: PBMCs. The source of these receptors is a woman in her 30s in good health and CMV-seropositive.

About this clone: The junction and the germline gene differ at one end; a read error may be behind it. The rearrangement uses TRBV7-7 and TRBJ2-1; possibly TRBD1 for D (7 bases). Germline loops: CDR1 SSHAT, CDR2 FNYEAQ (reference sequence). There are 14 residues in the CDR3. Here the CDR3 reads CASSPSGGFGEQFF. The DNA for the CDR3 is TGTGCTAGCAGCCCGTCAGGGGGGTTTGGTGAGCAGTTCTTC.

The CDR3 DNA reads as TGTGCCAGCAGTTACTCCGGGACTGCGGGCAATGAGCAGTTCTTC. Encoded protein: CASSYSGTAGNEQFF. The chain is built from TRBV6-5 and TRBJ2-1, with a tentative D call TRBD2 (6 bases). The CDR3 is 15 residues long. Germline loops: CDR1 MNHEY, CDR2 SVGAGI. V gave up 0 bases and J gave up 6 bases, with 12 bases separating them.

V usage is TRBV5-1 and J usage is TRBJ2-7; TRBD2 aligns across 8 bases. V was pared by 4 bases and J by 3 bases, with 9 bases of the junction left unmatched. The CDR3 totals 15 residues. Germline V CDR1 and CDR2: SGHRS, YFSETQ. CDR3 region: CASSIGTSRIYEQYF. CDR3 nucleotides: TGCGCCAGCAGCATAGGGACTAGTCGTATCTACGAGCAGTACTTC. Filled out from reference TRBV5-1 and TRBJ2-7, the complete variable domain reads KAGVTQTPRYLIKTRGQQVTLSCSPISGHRSVSWYQQTPGQGLQFLFEYFSETQRNKGNFPGRFSGRQFSNSRSEMNVSTLELGDSALYLCASSIGTSRIYEQYFGPGTRLTVT.

The gene calls are TRBV4-2 and TRBJ2-3; TRBD1 aligns across 7 bases. The ends lost 2 bases at V and 5 bases at J; junction bases unmatched: 10. The germline gives CDR1 LGHNA, CDR2 YNFKEQ. The CDR3 spans 16 residues. The CDR3 DNA follows: TGTGCCAGCAGCCAATGGTCGAAGGGGGCTGGAGATACGCAGTATTTT. Its translation: CASSQWSKGAGDTQYF.

The V call is TRBV5-1, the J call TRBJ2-7; D gene unclear. V shed 0 bases and J shed 2 bases, with 18 bases lying between them. CDR3 length: 17 residues. CDR1 is SGHRS, CDR2 YFSETQ, per germline. The CDR3 coding sequence is TGCGCCAGCAGCTTGGAATTAATGGGCACACTCACCTACGAGCAGTACTTC. Translated, it gives CASSLELMGTLTYEQYF.